Listed below are T cell receptor beta chains from one sample, sequenced in a study of CD8 T cells in Susac syndrome. Via MiXCR, TCRdb re-called the immunoSEQ multiplex PCR reads, giving one row per CDR3 protein. The sample carries around 170,000 distinct CDR3 sequences, more than 90% recorded once. The specimen sequenced was CD4+ T cells from PBMCs. The receptors shown here come from a human donor with Susac syndrome. CDR3s include the opening cysteine and the closing phenylalanine or tryptophan. The D gene is left open where the match is weak. Only part of the rows carry a size: once, few, many, or a class if the clone is expanded.

.	14	TRBJ2-7	TRBV7-9	.	CASSLAEGAYEQYF	TGTGCCAGCAGCTTAGCGGAGGGGGCCTACGAGCAGTACTTC
.	14	TRBJ1-5	TRBV20-1	TRBD1	CSASTGSDNQPQHF	TGCAGTGCTTCGACAGGGTCAGACAATCAGCCCCAGCATTTT
.	10	TRBJ2-7	TRBV2	.	CASILHEQYF	TGTGCCAGCATTCTCCACGAGCAGTACTTC
.	12	TRBJ1-5	TRBV20-1	.	CSATQGNQPQHF	TGCAGTGCTACGCAGGGCAATCAGCCCCAGCATTTT
.	14	TRBJ2-7	TRBV5-1	.	CASSLAGGPLEQYF	TGCGCCAGCAGCTTGGCGGGGGGCCCCCTCGAGCAGTACTTC
few	14	TRBJ1-1	TRBV30	.	CAWSVITGGTEAFF	TGTGCCTGGAGTGTAATCACCGGAGGTACTGAAGCTTTCTTT
.	18	TRBJ2-2	TRBV4-2	TRBD2	CASSQDVAGVANTGELFF	TGTGCCAGCAGCCAAGATGTAGCGGGGGTAGCGAACACCGGGGAGCTGTTTTTT
.	14	TRBJ2-7	TRBV9	.	CASSFRDGPYEQYF	TGTGCCAGCAGCTTCCGGGACGGGCCCTACGAGCAGTACTTC
.	16	TRBJ2-1	TRBV20-1	.	CSASTQLVWDLNEQFF	TGCAGTGCTAGCACCCAACTAGTTTGGGATCTCAATGAGCAGTTCTTC
.	12	TRBJ2-3	TRBV4-1	.	CASSPLGGGQYF	TGCGCCAGCAGCCCCCTAGGGGGGGGGCAGTATTTT
.	17	TRBJ2-7	TRBV6-2/TRBV6-3	TRBD2	CASSYSQSGVAFYEQYF	TGTGCCAGCAGTTACTCCCAAAGCGGGGTCGCTTTCTACGAGCAGTACTTC
once	17	TRBJ1-6	TRBV20-1	TRBD1	CSASSPIGGAKESPLHF	TGCAGTGCTAGCTCGCCCATAGGGGGCGCAAAGGAATCACCCCTCCACTTT
.	14	TRBJ2-3	TRBV30	.	CAWSVLRGTDTQYF	TGTGCCTGGAGTGTTTTGCGGGGCACAGATACGCAGTATTTT
.	13	TRBJ2-3	TRBV20-1	.	CSARPTGTDTQYF	TGCAGTGCTAGACCGACAGGCACAGATACGCAGTATTTT
.	13	TRBJ2-6	TRBV30	.	CAWSSPGANVLTF	TGTGCCTGGAGTTCCCCTGGGGCCAACGTCCTGACTTTC
.	13	TRBJ2-2	TRBV7-9	.	CASSPGPLGELFF	TGTGCCAGCAGCCCGGGCCCCCTAGGGGAGCTGTTTTTT
.	17	TRBJ2-7	TRBV20-1	.	CSARPAGPGHLNYEQYF	TGCAGTGCTAGGCCCGCAGGACCGGGACATTTGAACTACGAGCAGTACTTC
.	14	TRBJ2-3	TRBV25-1	.	CASSEYRRTDTQYF	TGTGCCAGCAGTGAATATCGGAGAACAGATACGCAGTATTTT
.	13	TRBJ2-7	TRBV4-3	.	CASSQVVNYEQYF	TGCGCCAGCAGCCAAGTGGTTAACTACGAGCAGTACTTC
.	12	TRBJ2-1	TRBV13	TRBD1	CASSLQGDEQFF	TGTGCCAGCAGCTTACAGGGGGATGAGCAGTTCTTC
.	15	TRBJ1-2	TRBV5-1	.	CASSPHADSAYGYTF	TGCGCCAGCTCCCCCCACGCCGACAGTGCTTACGGCTACACCTTC
.	15	TRBJ2-1	TRBV7-9	.	CASRPLGHPYNEQFF	TGTGCCAGCAGGCCCCTGGGACACCCTTACAATGAGCAGTTCTTC
.	15	TRBJ2-3	TRBV6-6	TRBD1	CASSYSGTATDTQYF	TGTGCCAGCAGTTACTCGGGGACAGCCACAGATACGCAGTATTTT
.	13	TRBJ2-7	TRBV5-6	TRBD1	CASSGRDRYEQYF	TGTGCCAGCAGCGGAAGGGACAGGTACGAGCAGTACTTC
.	15	TRBJ2-2	TRBV30	.	CAWSTGLPGVRELFF	TGTGCCTGGAGTACGGGACTGCCGGGGGTTCGGGAGCTGTTTTTT
.	17	TRBJ2-3	TRBV5-6	TRBD2	CASSLDRLAGATDTQYF	TGTGCCAGCAGCTTGGATCGACTAGCGGGGGCCACAGATACGCAGTATTTT
.	15	TRBJ1-6	TRBV25-1	.	CASSESDRKNSPLHF	TGTGCCAGCAGTGAATCCGACAGAAAAAATTCACCCCTCCACTTT